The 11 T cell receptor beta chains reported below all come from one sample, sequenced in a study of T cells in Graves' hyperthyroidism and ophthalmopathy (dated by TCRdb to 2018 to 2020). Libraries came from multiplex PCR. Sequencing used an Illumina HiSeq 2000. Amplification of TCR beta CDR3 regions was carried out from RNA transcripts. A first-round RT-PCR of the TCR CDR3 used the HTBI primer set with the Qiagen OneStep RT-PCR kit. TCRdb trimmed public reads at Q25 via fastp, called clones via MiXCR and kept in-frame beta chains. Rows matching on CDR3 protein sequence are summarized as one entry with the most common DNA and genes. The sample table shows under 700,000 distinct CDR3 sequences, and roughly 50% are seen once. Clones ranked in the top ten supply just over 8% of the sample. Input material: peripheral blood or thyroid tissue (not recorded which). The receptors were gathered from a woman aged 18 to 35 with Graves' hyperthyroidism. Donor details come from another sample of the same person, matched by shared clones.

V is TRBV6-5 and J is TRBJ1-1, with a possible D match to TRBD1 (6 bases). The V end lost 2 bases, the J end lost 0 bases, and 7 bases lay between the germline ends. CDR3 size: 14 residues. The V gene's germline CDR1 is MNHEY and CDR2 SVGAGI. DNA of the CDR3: TGTGCCAGCAGTTACAGGGGGGTGAACACTGAAGCTTTCTTT. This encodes CASSYRGVNTEAFF.

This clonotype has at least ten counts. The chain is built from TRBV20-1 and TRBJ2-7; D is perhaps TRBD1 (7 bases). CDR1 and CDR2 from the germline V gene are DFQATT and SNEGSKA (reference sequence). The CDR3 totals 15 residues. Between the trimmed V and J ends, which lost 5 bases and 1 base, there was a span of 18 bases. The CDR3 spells CSAPGDSPLSYEQYF. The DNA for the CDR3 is TGCAGTGCTCCGGGGGACAGCCCTCTTTCCTACGAGCAGTACTTC.

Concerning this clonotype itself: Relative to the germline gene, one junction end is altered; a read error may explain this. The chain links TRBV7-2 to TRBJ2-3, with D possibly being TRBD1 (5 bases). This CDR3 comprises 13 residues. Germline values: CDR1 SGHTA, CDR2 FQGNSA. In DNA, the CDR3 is TGCGCCAGCAGGGAAGTTATCACAGATACGCAGTATTTT. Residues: CASREVITDTQYF. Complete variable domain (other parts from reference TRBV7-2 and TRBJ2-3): GAGVSQSPSNKVTEKGKDVELRCDPISGHTALYWYRQSLGQGLEFLIYFQGNSAPDKSGLPSDRFSAERTGGSVSTLTIQRTQQEDSAVYLCASREVITDTQYFGPGTRLTVL.

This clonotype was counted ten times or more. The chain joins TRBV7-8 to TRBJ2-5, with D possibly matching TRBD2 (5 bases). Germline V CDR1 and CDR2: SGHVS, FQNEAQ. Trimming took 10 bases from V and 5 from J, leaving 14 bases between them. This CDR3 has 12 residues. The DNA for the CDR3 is TGTGCCATATACAGCAGAGGGGAGACCCAGTACTTC. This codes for CAIYSRGETQYF. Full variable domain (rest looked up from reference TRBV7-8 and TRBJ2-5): GAGVSQSPRYKVAKRGQDVALRCDPISGHVSLFWYQQALGQGPEFLTYFQNEAQLDKSGLPSDRFFAERPEGSVSTLKIQRTQQEDSAVYLCAIYSRGETQYFGPGTRLLVL.

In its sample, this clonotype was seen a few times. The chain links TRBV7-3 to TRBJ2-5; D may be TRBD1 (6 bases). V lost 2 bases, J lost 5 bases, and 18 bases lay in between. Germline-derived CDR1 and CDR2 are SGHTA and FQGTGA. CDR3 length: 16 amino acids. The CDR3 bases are TGTGCCAGCAGCTTAGCCCCGGCAGGGGTCCGCGAGACCCAGTACTTC. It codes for CASSLAPAGVRETQYF.

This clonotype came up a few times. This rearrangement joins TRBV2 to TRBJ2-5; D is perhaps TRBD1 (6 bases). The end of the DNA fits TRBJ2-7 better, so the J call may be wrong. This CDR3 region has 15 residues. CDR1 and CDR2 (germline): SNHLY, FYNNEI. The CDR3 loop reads CASSPLGGASYEQYF. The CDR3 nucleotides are TGTGCCAGCAGCCCTCTAGGGGGAGCCTCCTACGAGCAGTACTTC.

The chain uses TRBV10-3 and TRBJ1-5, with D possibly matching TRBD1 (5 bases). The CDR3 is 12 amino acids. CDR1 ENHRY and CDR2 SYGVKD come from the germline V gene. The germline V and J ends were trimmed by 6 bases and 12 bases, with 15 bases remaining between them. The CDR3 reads CAIRNAGTDQHF. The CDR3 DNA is TGTGCCATCAGGAACGCCGGGACGGACCAGCATTTT.

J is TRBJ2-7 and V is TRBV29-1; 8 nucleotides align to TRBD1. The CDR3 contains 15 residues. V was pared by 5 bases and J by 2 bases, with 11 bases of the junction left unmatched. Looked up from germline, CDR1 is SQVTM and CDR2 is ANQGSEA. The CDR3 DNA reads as TGCAGCGTTTCCCGGACAGGGCAACACACCTACGAGCAGTACTTC. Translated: CSVSRTGQHTYEQYF.

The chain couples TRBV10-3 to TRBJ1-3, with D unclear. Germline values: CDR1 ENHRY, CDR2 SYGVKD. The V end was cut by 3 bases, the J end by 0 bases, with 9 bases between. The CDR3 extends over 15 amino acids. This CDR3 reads CAISDRVYSGNTIYF. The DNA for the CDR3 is TGTGCCATCAGTGACCGGGTATACTCTGGAAACACCATATATTTT.

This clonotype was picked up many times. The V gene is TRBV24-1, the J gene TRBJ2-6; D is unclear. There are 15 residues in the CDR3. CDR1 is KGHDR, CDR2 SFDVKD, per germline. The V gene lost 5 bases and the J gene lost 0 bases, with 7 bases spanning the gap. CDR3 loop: CATSGISSGANVLTF. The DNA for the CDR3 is TGTGCCACCAGTGGAATCAGCTCTGGGGCCAACGTCCTGACTTTC.

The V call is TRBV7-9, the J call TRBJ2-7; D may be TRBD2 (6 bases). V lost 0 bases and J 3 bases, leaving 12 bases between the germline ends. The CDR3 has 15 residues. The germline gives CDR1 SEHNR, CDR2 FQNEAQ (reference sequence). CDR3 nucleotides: TGTGCCAGCAGCTTAGCGGGAGCGGGTATCTACGAGCAGTACTTC. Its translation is CASSLAGAGIYEQYF.